This T cell receptor beta chain was documented in a study of cytomegalovirus exposure and HLA in healthy donors. TCRdb's copy holds only in-frame clones and misses some; the assay was immunoSEQ multiplex PCR. This table has under 250,000 clones, 85% to 90% appearing once. The study drew the donors from its 120-subject validation cohort, separate from the approximately 700-subject first cohort. Regarding the study as a whole: In the 95 to 150 validation repertoires, a later analysis found that first-cohort TCR clusters tended to co-occur. With high specificity and sensitivity, the classifier reportedly diagnosed cytomegalovirus status. The study flagged fewer than 200 TCR beta chains as cytomegalovirus-associated.

CDR3 length equals 14 residues. Trimming took off 5 bases at V and 2 bases at J, with 13 bases between the two ends. CDR1 and CDR2 from the germline V gene are SGHVS and FQNEAQ. A remark on this clone: What it binds is unknown.

This receptor was taken from a young man in good health and CMV-seronegative. The sequencing input was PBMCs. This chain joins TRBV7-8 and TRBJ2-7, with D unresolved. CDR3 protein: CASSPGWQTYEQYF. In nucleotides, the CDR3 is TGTGCCAGCAGCCCCGGGTGGCAGACCTACGAGCAGTACTTC.